This TCR beta chain was identified in a study of neurological immune-mediated disorders. Healthy controls comprised blood bank volunteers in Maryland, USA. Ten or more counts support this clonotype. The antigen is unknown. With 10-nucleotide random UMIs included, cDNA was synthesized by 5'RACE. Every sequencing run generated in excess of 180 million TCR-beta sequences. These sequences covered 15-18 subjects. TCRdb re-derived calls from the 5' RACE reads in MiXCR, one entry per CDR3 protein. The table shows some 28,000 distinct CDR3 sequences, with about 12% occurring only once. Study-level findings and limits: TCR clonal expansion peaked in HTLV-1-associated myelopathy patients and was lowest in multiple sclerosis patients.

Source material: PBMCs. This receptor was identified in a man aged 55 to 70 in good health.

CDR3 sequence reads: CSVELSTDTQYF. DNA of the CDR3: TGCAGCGTTGAACTGAGCACAGATACGCAGTATTTT. V is TRBV29-1 and J is TRBJ2-3; the D is unclear. Trimming took 2 bases from V and 0 from J, leaving 3 bases between them. Germline loops: CDR1 SQVTM, CDR2 ANQGSEA. This CDR3 spans 12 amino acids.